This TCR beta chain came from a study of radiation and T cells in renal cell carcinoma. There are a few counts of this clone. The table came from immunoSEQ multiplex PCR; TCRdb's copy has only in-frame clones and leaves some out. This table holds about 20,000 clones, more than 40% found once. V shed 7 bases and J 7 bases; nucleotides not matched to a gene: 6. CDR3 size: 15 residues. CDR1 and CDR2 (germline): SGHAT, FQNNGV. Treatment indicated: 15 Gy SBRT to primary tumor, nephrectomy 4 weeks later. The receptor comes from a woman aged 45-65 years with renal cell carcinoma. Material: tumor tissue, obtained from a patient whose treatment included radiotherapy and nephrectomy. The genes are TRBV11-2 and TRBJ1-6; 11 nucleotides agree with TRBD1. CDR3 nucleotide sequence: TGTGCCAGCACCCGGGACAGGGGGTTGAATTCACCCCTCCACTTT. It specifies CASTRDRGLNSPLHF.